Given below is one T cell receptor (beta chain) in context. Its antigen is unknown. Just one base apart from a much larger clone, this may be a read error. The same CDR3 arises from other DNA sequences in this sample as well. Profiling relied on immunoSEQ multiplex PCR, and the TCRdb table lists in-frame clones only, not all of them. In the table there are more than 85,000 clones, 75% to 95% of which are singletons. The CDR3 runs to 14 residues. Germline lookup yields CDR1 MDHEN and CDR2 SYDVKM. This sample is part of a study of siplizumab effects on memory and regulatory T cells. General study findings and limits: Controls showed an average of about 27% Treg-derived mappable alloreactive CD4+ clones, while siplizumab showed around 70%. In siplizumab cultures, the suppressive function of proliferating Tregs remained unconfirmed. Unstimulated subsets were the mapping target of only a minor fraction of alloreactive clones. Siplizumab produced a significant reduction in alloreactive sequences that were traceable to unstimulated CD4+ memory cells.

The chain has TRBV28 and TRBJ1-2; a possible D gene is TRBD1 (6 bases). The sequence came from a human donor in good health. Some clones in this sample may be carry-over from other donors' samples. The sequenced sample consisted of CD4+ T cells sorted from blood. The CDR3, as DNA: TGTGCCAGCGCATTAAGGGGGTTAACTAATGGCTACACCTTT. Translated: CASALRGLTNGYTF.